Described below is a single T cell receptor beta chain sequence and its context. Its antigen is unidentified. This sample stems from a study of cytomegalovirus exposure and HLA in healthy donors. Study-wide results and caveats: Previously analyzed data showed that most TCR beta V segments were productive at a frequency of about 87% or about 30%. Indistinguishable V segments, including TRBV6-2 and TRBV6-3, were excluded.

CDR1 is SEHNR and CDR2 is FQNEAQ in the germline V gene (reference sequence). Deletions cut 2 bases from V and 6 bases from J, with 13 bases between. The CDR3 loop spans 15 amino acids. The PCR made use of 60 Vbeta and 13 Jbeta primers. The table came from immunoSEQ multiplex PCR; TCRdb's copy has only in-frame clones and leaves some out. This table holds about 190,000 clones, more than 70% found once. This clonotype originated in a man aged 40-49 years in good health and CMV-seropositive. The V gene is TRBV7-9, the J gene TRBJ1-4, with D perhaps TRBD1 (5 bases). Sequencing was performed on PBMCs. CDR3 region: CASSLHGRAHEKLFF. In nucleotides, the CDR3 is TGTGCCAGCAGCTTACATGGCAGGGCCCATGAAAAACTGTTTTTT. Complete variable domain (other parts from reference TRBV7-9 and TRBJ1-4): DTGVSQNPRHKITKRGQNVTFRCDPISEHNRLYWYRQTLGQGPEFLTYFQNEAQLEKSRLLSDRFSAERPKGSFSTLEIQRTEQGDSAMYLCASSLHGRAHEKLFFGSGTQLSVL.